This T cell receptor beta chain was recorded in a study of somatic mutations in cytotoxic T cells in rheumatoid arthritis. Findings and limits, study-wide: CD8+ clonality rose with age in rheumatoid arthritis patients, not healthy controls. Significant differences in CD8+ T-cell clonality were not found between rheumatoid arthritis patients and healthy controls (age-matched). The slightly lower representation of TRBV07 among rheumatoid arthritis patients did not undergo correction for multiple comparisons.

This clone was seen once. Its target is unknown. CDR3 size: 15 residues. The V and J ends lost 1 base and 4 bases respectively, with 11 bases between them. The V gene's germline CDR1 is LNHDA and CDR2 SQIVND (reference sequence). TCRdb's copy holds only in-frame clones and misses some; the assay was immunoSEQ multiplex PCR. The data show some 40,000 clones, 70% to 85% seen once. The source is a man aged 40-50 years in good health. The chain employs TRBV19 and TRBJ1-5; TRBD1 is a possible D gene (6 bases). The specimen was CD8+ T cells sorted from blood. The CDR3: CASSIAPQGNQPQHF. The CDR3 coding sequence is TGTGCCAGTAGTATAGCCCCGCAGGGGAATCAGCCCCAGCATTTT.